This T cell receptor (beta chain) derives from a study of Graves' ophthalmopathy and Graves' hyperthyroidism. Across the whole study: Peripheral blood collection took place at initial diagnosis, before any treatment. Broader study findings: Thyroid clonotypes that were expanded above 0.001 frequency mostly also appeared in blood. From stable hyperthyroidism, ophthalmopathy was separated by a 13-signature model with just over 85% sensitivity and less than 83% specificity. At about 70% sensitivity and approximately 78% specificity, the model predicted progression of the ophthalmopathy.

The ends were cut back, 8 bases at V and 7 bases at J, with 6 bases in the middle. The CDR3 runs 10 residues. Looked up from germline, CDR1 is LNHDA and CDR2 is SQIVND (reference sequence). Regarding this clonotype: Antigen unknown.

RNA transcripts yielded amplified TCR beta CDR3 regions. Scientists carried out first-round RT-PCR using HTBI primers and then a second-round multiplex PCR. TCRdb analysed the multiplex PCR reads with MiXCR anew, one entry per CDR3 protein. The data show approximately 50,000 distinct CDR3 sequences, 50% to 65% seen once. The chain combines TRBV19 with TRBJ1-5, with D tentatively TRBD1 (5 bases). This clonotype was sampled from an adult man with Graves' ophthalmopathy. Sequenced sample: peripheral blood. The CDR3 spells CASGGQPQHF. DNA for the CDR3: TGTGCCAGTGGGGGACAGCCCCAGCATTTT.